This TCR beta chain was retrieved from a study of blood T cell repertoires in COVID-19. This clone was detected once. Assay used: immunoSEQ multiplex PCR; TCRdb lists only in-frame clones, some missing. This table holds approximately 290,000 clones, around nine tenths found once. Trimming removed 3 bases from V and 5 bases from J; junction bases left unmatched: 12. The CDR3 has 16 residues. Germline-derived CDR1 and CDR2 are WSHSY and SAAADI. The chain is built from TRBV10-2 and TRBJ1-1, with 7 bases aligning to TRBD1. The specimen sequenced was peripheral blood. This receptor was taken from a man younger than 40 with acute or convalescent COVID-19. CDR3 DNA sequence: TGCGCCAGCAGTGATGCACAGGGGTCGAGTAGGACTGAAGCTTTCTTT. Its translation: CASSDAQGSSRTEAFF.